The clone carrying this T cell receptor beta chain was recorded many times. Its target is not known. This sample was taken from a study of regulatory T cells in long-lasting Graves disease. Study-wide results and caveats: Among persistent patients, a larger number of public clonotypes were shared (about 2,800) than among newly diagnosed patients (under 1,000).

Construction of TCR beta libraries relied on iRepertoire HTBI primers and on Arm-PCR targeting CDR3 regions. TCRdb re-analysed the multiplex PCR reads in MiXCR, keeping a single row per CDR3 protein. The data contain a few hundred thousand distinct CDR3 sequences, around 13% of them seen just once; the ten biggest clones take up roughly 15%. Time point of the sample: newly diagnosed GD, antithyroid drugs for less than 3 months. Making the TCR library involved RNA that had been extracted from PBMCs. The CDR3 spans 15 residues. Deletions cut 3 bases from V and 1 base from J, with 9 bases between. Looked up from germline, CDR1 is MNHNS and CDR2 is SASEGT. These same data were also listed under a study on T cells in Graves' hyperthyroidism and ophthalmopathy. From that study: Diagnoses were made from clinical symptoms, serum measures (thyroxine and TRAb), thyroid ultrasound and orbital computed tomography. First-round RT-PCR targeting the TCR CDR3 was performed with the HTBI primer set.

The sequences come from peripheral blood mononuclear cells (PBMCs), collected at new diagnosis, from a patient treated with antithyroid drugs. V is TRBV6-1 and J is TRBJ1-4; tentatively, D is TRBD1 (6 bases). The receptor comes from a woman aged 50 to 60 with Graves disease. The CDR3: CASSDPTGTNEKLFF. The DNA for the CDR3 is TGTGCCAGCAGTGATCCGACAGGAACTAATGAAAAACTGTTTTTT.